The 4 T cell receptor beta chains presented below share a single source sample, sequenced in a study of T cells in Graves' hyperthyroidism and ophthalmopathy. Amplified TCR beta CDR3 regions derived from RNA transcripts. TCR CDR3 regions were first amplified by RT-PCR with HTBI primers. Via MiXCR, TCRdb re-called the multiplex PCR reads, giving one row per CDR3 protein. Of about 560,000 distinct CDR3 sequences listed, over 15% are singletons. Sequencing was done on a sample of blood. The receptors here all came from a woman aged 18-29 years with Graves' hyperthyroidism.

This clonotype came up many times. The genes are TRBV5-5 and TRBJ2-7, with a weak D call TRBD1 (6 bases). The V and J ends lost 0 bases and 2 bases respectively, with 12 bases between them. The germline V gene has CDR1 SGHKS and CDR2 YYEKEE (reference sequence). This CDR3 contains 15 residues. CDR3 sequence (DNA): TGTGCCAGCAGCTTGGACTCGACAGGAACCTACGAGCAGTACTTC. As protein: CASSLDSTGTYEQYF.

The table lists this clonotype with many counts. V and J are TRBV11-3 and TRBJ2-1; tentatively, D is TRBD2 (5 bases). Trimming took off 4 bases at V and 0 bases at J, with 16 bases between the two ends. Germline lookup yields CDR1 SGHNT and CDR2 YENEEA. The CDR3 length is 17 residues. The CDR3 spells CASSSWTVSSSYNEQFF. The CDR3 bases are TGTGCCAGCAGCTCCTGGACTGTAAGTAGCTCCTACAATGAGCAGTTCTTC.

This clonotype was seen only a few times. This chain connects TRBV24-1 to TRBJ2-1, with D uncertain. CDR3 size: 16 residues. The germline gives CDR1 KGHDR, CDR2 SFDVKD. With 3 bases removed from V and 8 bases from J, the gap between germline ends came to 19 bases. This chain's CDR3 is CATSDGRTHRLDEQFF. CDR3 bases: TGTGCCACCAGTGATGGGCGGACCCACCGTTTAGATGAGCAGTTCTTC.

This clonotype came up many times. The J gene is TRBJ2-7, the V gene TRBV2; D gene uncertain. The germline gives CDR1 SNHLY, CDR2 FYNNEI. With 6 bases removed from V and 5 bases from J, the gap between germline ends came to 14 bases. The CDR3 is made up of 13 amino acids. The CDR3 DNA is TGTGCCAGCAGCGCCCTGCTGTCCCACGAGCAGTACTTC. This sequence encodes CASSALLSHEQYF. Full variable domain (remainder filled in from reference TRBV2 and TRBJ2-7): EPEVTQTPSHQVTQMGQEVILRCVPISNHLYFYWYRQILGQKVEFLVSFYNNEISEKSEIFDDQFSVERPDGSNFTLKIRSTKLEDSAMYFCASSALLSHEQYFGPGTRLTVT.